A single sample gave rise to the 15 T cell receptor beta chains below, sequenced in a study of CD8 T cells in ankylosing spondylitis. TCRdb redid the calling of the 5' RACE reads with MiXCR, one entry per CDR3 protein. The data hold roughly 370,000 distinct CDR3 sequences, with about a fifth observed a single time. Antigens of these TCRs are unknown. General study points: Blood of patients with ankylosing spondylitis appeared to be characterized by a TCR beta motif of roughly eight highly homologous variants.

Sequencing input: blood, either unsorted or a sorted T cell fraction (not recorded which). The receptors originated from a male donor with ankylosing spondylitis.

Points on this clonotype: An end of the junction does not agree with germline; a read error may underlie this. The gene calls are TRBV29-1 and TRBJ2-7; tentatively, D is TRBD2 (5 bases). Germline V lookup: CDR1 SQVTM, CDR2 ANQGSEA. This CDR3 comprises 13 residues. For the CDR3, the DNA is TGCAGCGTCGAAGTCGGGGTACCCTACGAGCAGTACTTC. Translation gives CSVEVGVPYEQYF.

The chain carries TRBV10-3 and TRBJ1-4; 7 positions match TRBD1. Per germline, CDR1 ENHRY and CDR2 SYGVKD. The V segment lost 3 bases and the J segment 8 bases; nucleotides outside the gene matches: 9. The CDR3 covers 15 residues. CDR3 DNA: TGTGCCATCAGTGAAACGACAGGGAGGAGGGAAAAACTGTTTTTT. This encodes CAISETTGRREKLFF.

The V and J genes are TRBV2 and TRBJ1-3, with a possible D match to TRBD1 (5 bases). The CDR3 totals 15 residues. The germline V and J ends were trimmed by 2 bases and 0 bases, with 8 bases remaining between them. Germline CDR1 and CDR2: SNHLY and FYNNEI. The CDR3 DNA reads TGTGCCAGCAGTGAACAGGGAGTCTCTGGAAACACCATATATTTT. Protein: CASSEQGVSGNTIYF.

The CDR3 sequence: CAIRGSETQYF. In DNA form, the CDR3 reads TGTGCCATCAGGGGGTCGGAGACCCAGTACTTC. V and J are TRBV10-3 and TRBJ2-5, with D hard to call. V was cut by 6 bases and J by 5 bases, with 7 bases left in between. The germline V gene encodes CDR1 ENHRY and CDR2 SYGVKD. The CDR3 contains 11 residues.

This clonotype has more than one count but fewer than ten. The chain links TRBV20-1 to TRBJ1-2; no firm D call. The CDR3 loop spans 13 amino acids. From germline, CDR1 is DFQATT and CDR2 SNEGSKA (reference sequence). Trimming removed 3 bases from V and 5 bases from J, with 13 bases in between. Here the CDR3 DNA reads TGCAGTGCTAGGCCTAGGGTCTCATATGGCTACACCTTC. It is translated as CSARPRVSYGYTF.

This clonotype was counted only a few times. The chain recombines TRBV7-7 with TRBJ2-2; TRBD2 matches 7 bases. Germline loops: CDR1 SSHAT, CDR2 FNYEAQ (reference sequence). The CDR3 has 16 residues. V dropped 0 bases and J dropped 1; count of bases not matched to a gene: 2. The DNA for the CDR3 is TGTGCCAGCAGCTTAGCTTCGGGAGGGAACACCGGGGAGCTGTTTTTT. Translated, it gives CASSLASGGNTGELFF. The full variable domain, completed using reference TRBV7-7 and TRBJ2-2, is GAGVSQSPRYKVTKRGQDVTLRCDPISSHATLYWYQQALGQGPEFLTYFNYEAQPDKSGLPSDRFSAERPEGSISTLTIQRTEQRDSAMYRCASSLASGGNTGELFFGEGSRLTVL.

There are a few counts of this clonotype. The chain uses TRBV2 and TRBJ2-4, with 8 bases identical to TRBD1. CDR1 and CDR2 (germline): SNHLY, FYNNEI. The CDR3 is 14 amino acids. The ends lost 7 bases at V and 6 bases at J; junction bases unmatched: 8. CDR3 DNA: TGTGCCAGCATGGACAGGGTCTTTGGAAACATTCAGTACTTC. Protein sequence: CASMDRVFGNIQYF.

This clonotype was observed a handful of times. The chain has TRBV29-1 and TRBJ2-7; TRBD2 might be the D (5 bases). Germline CDR1 is SQVTM and CDR2 is ANQGSEA. The V gene lost 0 bases and the J gene lost 4 bases, with 13 bases spanning the gap. CDR3 size: 14 residues. Here the CDR3 reads CSVEDGRGEYEQYF. In nucleotides, the CDR3 is TGCAGCGTTGAAGATGGACGGGGAGAGTACGAGCAGTACTTC.

This clonotype showed up just a few times. The chain is built from TRBV21-1 and TRBJ1-1; the table's D call, TRBD1, has no DNA check behind it. TRBV21-1 is recorded as a pseudogene. The CDR3 runs to 21 residues. CDR3 protein: CASSKGDSLLLPPCMNTEAFF. The CDR3 nucleotides are TGTGCCAGCAGCAAAGGGGACAGCCTTTTACTACCACCCTGCATGAACACTGAAGCTTTCTTT.

This clonotype was seen more than once but under ten times. The V gene is TRBV6-2 or TRBV6-3, the J gene TRBJ2-7; either TRBD1 or TRBD2 may fit D (5 bases each). The CDR3 extends over 16 amino acids. V was shortened by 2 bases and J by 3 bases, with 17 bases between the two germline ends. Germline V gene sequence: CDR1 MNHEY, CDR2 SVGEGT. DNA for the CDR3: TGTGCCAGCAGTTACCCACGACGGGGCAGTCGCTACGAGCAGTACTTC. This codes for CASSYPRRGSRYEQYF.

This clonotype was seen more than once but under ten times. The genes are TRBV28 and TRBJ2-5, with D perhaps matching TRBD1 (5 bases). Germline V gene data show CDR1 as MDHEN and CDR2 as SYDVKM. Trimming removed 5 bases at V and 3 bases at J, with 22 bases between. CDR3 length: 17 amino acids. CDR3 sequence: CASSPNHSSPTEETQYF. CDR3 nucleotides: TGTGCCAGCAGTCCCAATCATAGCTCCCCGACAGAAGAGACCCAGTACTTC.

The chain has TRBV20-1 and TRBJ2-1; a possible D gene is TRBD2 (5 bases). The CDR3 has 13 residues. Between the trimmed V and J ends, which lost 6 bases and 0 bases, there was a span of 9 bases. CDR1 is DFQATT, CDR2 SNEGSKA, per germline (reference sequence). CDR3 nucleotide sequence: TGCAGTGCGAGCGGACTCTCCTACAATGAGCAGTTCTTC. Protein product: CSASGLSYNEQFF.

The count of this clonotype is one. The rearrangement uses TRBV3-1 and TRBJ2-7, with TRBD1 matching 9 bases. CDR3 length equals 15 residues. Germline values: CDR1 LGHDT, CDR2 YNNKEL (reference sequence). Germline trimming cut 4 bases from V and 1 base from J; bases unmatched to any gene: 5. Here the CDR3 DNA reads TGTGCCAGCAGCCCCGCCGGGACAGGGTCCTACGAGCAGTACTTC. Its translation is CASSPAGTGSYEQYF.

The chain employs TRBV20-1 and TRBJ1-4; D unresolved. The CDR3 consists of 14 residues. Per the germline V gene, CDR1 is DFQATT and CDR2 is SNEGSKA (reference sequence). Trimming left V 7 bases short and J 8 bases short, with 20 bases between. The CDR3 here is CSVPAAGGGEKLFF. The CDR3 nucleotides are TGCAGTGTCCCAGCGGCAGGAGGAGGAGAAAAACTGTTTTTT.

The chain's CDR3 is CASSEAGGGTEAFF. The CDR3 DNA sequence: TGTGCCAGCAGTGAAGCAGGGGGTGGCACTGAAGCTTTCTTT. The rearrangement links TRBV6-1 to TRBJ1-1; TRBD1 might be the D (6 bases). The CDR3 covers 14 residues. The V gene's germline CDR1 is MNHNS and CDR2 SASEGT. V gave up 0 bases and J gave up 4 bases, with 9 bases separating them.